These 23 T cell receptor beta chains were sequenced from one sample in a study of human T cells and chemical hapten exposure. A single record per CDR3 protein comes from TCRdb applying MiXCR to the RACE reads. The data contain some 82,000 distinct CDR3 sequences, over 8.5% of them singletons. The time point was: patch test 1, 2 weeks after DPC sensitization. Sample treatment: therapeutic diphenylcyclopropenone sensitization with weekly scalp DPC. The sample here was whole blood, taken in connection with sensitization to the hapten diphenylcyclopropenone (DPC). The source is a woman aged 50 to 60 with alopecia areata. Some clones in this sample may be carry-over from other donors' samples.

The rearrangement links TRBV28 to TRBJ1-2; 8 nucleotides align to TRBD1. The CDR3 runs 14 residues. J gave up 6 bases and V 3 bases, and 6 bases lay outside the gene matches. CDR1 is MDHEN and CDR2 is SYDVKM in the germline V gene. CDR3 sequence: CASSLDRVTHGYTF. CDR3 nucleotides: TGTGCCAGCAGTTTGGACAGGGTTACTCATGGCTACACCTTC.

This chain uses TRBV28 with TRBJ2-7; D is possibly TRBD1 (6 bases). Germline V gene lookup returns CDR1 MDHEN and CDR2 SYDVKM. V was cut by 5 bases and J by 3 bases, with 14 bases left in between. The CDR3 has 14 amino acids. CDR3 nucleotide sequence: TGTGCCAGCAGTGTCGGACAGAGGCACTACGAGCAGTACTTC. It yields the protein CASSVGQRHYEQYF.

DNA of the CDR3: TGCAGTGCTAGAGACGGGACTAGCGCCCGGGAAACTCAGTTCTTC. Translated: CSARDGTSARETQFF. The chain couples TRBV20-1 to TRBJ2-1; 10 positions agree with TRBD2. Germline CDR1 is DFQATT and CDR2 is SNEGSKA (reference sequence). The J segment lost 13 bases and the V segment lost 0 bases, leaving 12 bases of the junction unmatched. The CDR3 runs to 15 residues.

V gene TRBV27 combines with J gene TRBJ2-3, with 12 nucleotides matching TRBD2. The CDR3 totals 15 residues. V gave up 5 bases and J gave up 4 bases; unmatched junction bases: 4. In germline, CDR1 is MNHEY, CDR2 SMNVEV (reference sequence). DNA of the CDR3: TGTGCCAGCAGTGATCTAGCGGGAGGGGCAGATACGCAGTATTTT. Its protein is CASSDLAGGADTQYF.

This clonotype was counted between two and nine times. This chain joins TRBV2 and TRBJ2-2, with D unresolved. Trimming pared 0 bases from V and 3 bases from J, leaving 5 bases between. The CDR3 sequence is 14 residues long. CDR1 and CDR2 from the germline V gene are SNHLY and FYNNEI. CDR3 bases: TGTGCCAGCAGTGAAGCTACATACACCGGGGAGCTGTTTTTT. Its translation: CASSEATYTGELFF. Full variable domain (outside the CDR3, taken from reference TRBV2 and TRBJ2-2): EPEVTQTPSHQVTQMGQEVILRCVPISNHLYFYWYRQILGQKVEFLVSFYNNEISEKSEIFDDQFSVERPDGSNFTLKIRSTKLEDSAMYFCASSEATYTGELFFGEGSRLTVL.

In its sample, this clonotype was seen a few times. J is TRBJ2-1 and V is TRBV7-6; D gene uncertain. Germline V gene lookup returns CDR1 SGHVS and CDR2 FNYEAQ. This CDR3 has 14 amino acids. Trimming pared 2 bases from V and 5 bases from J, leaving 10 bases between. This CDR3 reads CASSLRHQDNEQFF. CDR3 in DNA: TGTGCCAGCAGCTTAAGGCACCAGGACAATGAGCAGTTCTTC.

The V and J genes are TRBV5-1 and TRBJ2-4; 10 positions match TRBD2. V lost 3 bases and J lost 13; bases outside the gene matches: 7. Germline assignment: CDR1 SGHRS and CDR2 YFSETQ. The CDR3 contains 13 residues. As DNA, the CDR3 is TGCGCCAGCAGCTCCCAACTAGCGGGACCACAGTACTTC. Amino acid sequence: CASSSQLAGPQYF. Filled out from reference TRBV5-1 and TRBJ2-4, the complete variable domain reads KAGVTQTPRYLIKTRGQQVTLSCSPISGHRSVSWYQQTPGQGLQFLFEYFSETQRNKGNFPGRFSGRQFSNSRSEMNVSTLELGDSALYLCASSSQLAGPQYFGAGTRLSVL.

CDR3 loop: CASSPDGGEYNEQFF. The CDR3, as DNA: TGTGCCAGCTCACCGGACGGGGGAGAGTACAATGAGCAGTTCTTC. This chain joins TRBV18 and TRBJ2-1, with a weak D call TRBD2 (6 bases). The V end was cut by 3 bases, the J end by 4 bases, with 13 bases between. Germline V gene data show CDR1 as KGHSH and CDR2 as LQKENI. The CDR3 sequence is 15 residues long.

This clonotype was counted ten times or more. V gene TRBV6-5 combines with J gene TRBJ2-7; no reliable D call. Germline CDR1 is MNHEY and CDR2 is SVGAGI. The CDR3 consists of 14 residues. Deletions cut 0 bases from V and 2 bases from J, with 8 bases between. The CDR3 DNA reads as TGTGCCAGCAGTTACTCGGTAGGGACCTACGAGCAGTACTTC. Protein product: CASSYSVGTYEQYF.

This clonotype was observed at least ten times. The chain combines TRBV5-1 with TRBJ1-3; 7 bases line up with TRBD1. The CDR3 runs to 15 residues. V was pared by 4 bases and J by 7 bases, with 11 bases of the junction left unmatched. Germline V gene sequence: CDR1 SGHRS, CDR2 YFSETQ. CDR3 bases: TGCGCCAGCAGCGGCATGGGACAGAGAGCGAACACCATATATTTT. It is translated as CASSGMGQRANTIYF.

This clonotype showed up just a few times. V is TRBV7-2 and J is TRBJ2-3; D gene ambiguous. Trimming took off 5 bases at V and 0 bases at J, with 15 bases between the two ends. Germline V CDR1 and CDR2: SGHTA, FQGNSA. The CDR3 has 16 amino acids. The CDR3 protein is CASSLEGRISTDTQYF. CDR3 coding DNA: TGTGCCAGCAGCCTGGAAGGACGGATCAGCACAGATACGCAGTATTTT.

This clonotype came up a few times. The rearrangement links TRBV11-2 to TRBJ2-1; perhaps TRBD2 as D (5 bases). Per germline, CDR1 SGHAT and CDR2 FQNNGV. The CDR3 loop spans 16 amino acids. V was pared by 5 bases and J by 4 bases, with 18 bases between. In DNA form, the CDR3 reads TGTGCCAGCAGCCTACCCCGCGGGCAGGATTACAATGAGCAGTTCTTC. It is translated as CASSLPRGQDYNEQFF.

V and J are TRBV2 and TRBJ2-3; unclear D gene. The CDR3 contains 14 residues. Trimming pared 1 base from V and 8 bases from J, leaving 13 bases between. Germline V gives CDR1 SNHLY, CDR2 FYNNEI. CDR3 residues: CASSEVGVYGTQYF. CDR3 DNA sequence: TGTGCCAGCAGTGAAGTTGGGGTTTACGGTACGCAGTATTTT.

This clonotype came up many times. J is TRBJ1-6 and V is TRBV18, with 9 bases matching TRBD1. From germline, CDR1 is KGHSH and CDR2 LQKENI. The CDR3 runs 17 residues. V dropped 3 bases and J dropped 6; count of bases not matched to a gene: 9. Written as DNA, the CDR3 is TGTGCCAGCTCACCCCTCCCCGACAGGGGGGCTAATTCACCCCTCCACTTT. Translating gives CASSPLPDRGANSPLHF.

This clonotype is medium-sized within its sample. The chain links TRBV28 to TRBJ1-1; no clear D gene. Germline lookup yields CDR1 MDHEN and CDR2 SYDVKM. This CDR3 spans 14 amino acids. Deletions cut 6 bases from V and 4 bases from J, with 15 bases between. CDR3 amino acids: CASSDTQYSTEAFF. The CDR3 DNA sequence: TGTGCCAGCAGCGATACACAGTACAGCACTGAAGCTTTCTTT.

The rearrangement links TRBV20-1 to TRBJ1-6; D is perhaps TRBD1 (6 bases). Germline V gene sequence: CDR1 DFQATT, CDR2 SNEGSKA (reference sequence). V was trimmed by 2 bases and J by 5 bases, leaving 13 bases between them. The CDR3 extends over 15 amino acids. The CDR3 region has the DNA TGCAGTGCTAGAAATGCAGGGGTGAATAATTCACCCCTCCACTTT. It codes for CSARNAGVNNSPLHF.

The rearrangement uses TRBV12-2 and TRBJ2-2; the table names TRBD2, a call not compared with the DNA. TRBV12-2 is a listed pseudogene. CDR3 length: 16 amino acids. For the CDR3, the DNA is TGTGCAAGTCGAAAAAGACTAGCGCAACAAACCGGGGAGCTGTTTTTT. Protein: CASRKRLAQQTGELFF.

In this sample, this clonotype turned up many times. The CDR3 spells CASSVALGGKASGNNEQFF. The CDR3 nucleotides read TGTGCCAGCAGCGTAGCCCTAGGAGGTAAGGCTAGCGGTAACAATGAGCAGTTCTTC. The V and J genes are TRBV9 and TRBJ2-1; 7 bases line up with TRBD2. With 0 bases clipped from V and 5 bases from J, the junction kept 17 bases outside the gene matches. The CDR3 loop spans 19 amino acids. Germline CDR1 reads SGDLS; CDR2 reads YYNGEE.

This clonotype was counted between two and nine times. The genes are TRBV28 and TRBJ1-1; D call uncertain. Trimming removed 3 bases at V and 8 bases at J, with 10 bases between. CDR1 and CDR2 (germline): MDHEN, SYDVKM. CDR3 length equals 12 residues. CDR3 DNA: TGTGCCAGCAGTTTGAGCCGCTCAGAAGCTTTCTTT. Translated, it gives CASSLSRSEAFF.

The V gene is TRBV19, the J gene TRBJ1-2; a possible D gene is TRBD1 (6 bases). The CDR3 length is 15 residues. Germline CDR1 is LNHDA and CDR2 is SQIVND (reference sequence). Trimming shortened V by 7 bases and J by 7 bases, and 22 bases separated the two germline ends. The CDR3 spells CASTSPGAGDLGYTF. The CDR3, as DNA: TGTGCCAGTACTTCACCAGGGGCCGGGGATCTTGGCTACACCTTC.

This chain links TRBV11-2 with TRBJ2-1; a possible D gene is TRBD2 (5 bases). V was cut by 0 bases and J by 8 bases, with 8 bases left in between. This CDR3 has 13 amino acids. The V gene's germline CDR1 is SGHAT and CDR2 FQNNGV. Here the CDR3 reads CASSLEPRDEQFF. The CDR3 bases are TGTGCCAGCAGCTTAGAGCCGCGGGATGAGCAGTTCTTC.

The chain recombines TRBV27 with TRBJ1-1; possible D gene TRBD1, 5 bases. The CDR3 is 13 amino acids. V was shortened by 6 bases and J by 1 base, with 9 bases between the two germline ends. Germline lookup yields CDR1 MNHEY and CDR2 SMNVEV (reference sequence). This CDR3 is CASRNQGNTEAFF. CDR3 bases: TGTGCCAGCAGAAACCAGGGGAACACTGAAGCTTTCTTT.

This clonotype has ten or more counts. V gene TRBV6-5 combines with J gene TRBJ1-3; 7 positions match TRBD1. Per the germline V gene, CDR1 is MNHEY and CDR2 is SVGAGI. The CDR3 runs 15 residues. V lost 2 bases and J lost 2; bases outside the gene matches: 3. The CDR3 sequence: CASSYDRAPGNTIYF. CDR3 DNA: TGTGCCAGCAGTTACGACAGGGCCCCTGGAAACACCATATATTTT.